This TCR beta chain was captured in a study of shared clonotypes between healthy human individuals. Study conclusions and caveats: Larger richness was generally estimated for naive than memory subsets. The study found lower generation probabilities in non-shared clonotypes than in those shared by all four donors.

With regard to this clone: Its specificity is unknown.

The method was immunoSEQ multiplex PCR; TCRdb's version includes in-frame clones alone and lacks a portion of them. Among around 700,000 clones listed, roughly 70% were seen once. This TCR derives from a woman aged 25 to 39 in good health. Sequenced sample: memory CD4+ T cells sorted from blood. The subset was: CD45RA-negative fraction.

The DNA for the CDR3 is TGTGCCAGCTCAGACCAAAACAGGGACACCGGGGAGCTGTTTTTT. The encoded protein is CASSDQNRDTGELFF. The rearrangement uses TRBV18 and TRBJ2-2; weak D call: TRBD1 (6 bases). This CDR3 has 15 amino acids. CDR1 and CDR2 from the germline V gene are KGHSH and LQKENI. Trimming cost V 5 bases and J 3 bases, with 13 bases left between them.